The source of this TCR beta chain is a study of graft-versus-host responses after intestinal transplantation. For the study at large: Isolated intestinal, liver-intestinal, or multivisceral transplants had been given to the recipients.

This clone is categorized as medium-sized. Its antigen is not identified. Study-wide findings and caveats: Graft-versus-host to host-versus-graft clonal ratios in allografts were high in patients with graft-donor T cell macrochimerism. Peak circulating GvH clone levels tracked with early post-transplant HvG declines.

Tissue processing of the graft released intraepithelial and lamina propria lymphocytes from it. Assay: immunoSEQ multiplex PCR; the TCRdb copy retains only in-frame clones and omits some. The repertoire holds about 15,000 clones, with 59% as singletons. The receptor's source is a human patient who received an intestinal transplant, so some T cells may come from the graft donor. The sample here was ileum tissue, taken 524 days after transplant.

The CDR3 DNA reads TGTGCCAGCAGTCCCTATGGTACCTACGAGCAGTACTTC. Protein sequence: CASSPYGTYEQYF. J is TRBJ2-7 and V is TRBV9; no reliable D call. The CDR3 has 13 amino acids. The V and J ends lost 5 bases and 2 bases respectively, with 11 bases between them. Germline V gene sequence: CDR1 SGDLS, CDR2 YYNGEE.